The T cell receptor beta chain under discussion was sequenced for a study of T cell responses to AZD1222 COVID-19 vaccine. Study-wide results and caveats: Increases in Spike-specific TCR breadth and depth were seen after two AZD1222 doses. Researchers took repertoire samples only after the peak T cell response had come.

Pooling of second doses given at about 4 or about 12 weeks was done. CDR3 length equals 19 residues. To note about this clone: Antigen unknown.

Measured with immunoSEQ multiplex PCR; TCRdb has only the in-frame clones, and not every one. The sample lists 190,000 or so clones, 88% occurring once. This material consisted of peripheral blood, taken 28 days after the second AZD1222 dose. The TCR was taken from an adult who received the AZD1222 COVID-19 vaccine. The rearrangement uses TRBV21-1 and TRBJ2-3; the table gives TRBD2 as D, unverified against the DNA. TRBV21-1 is reported as a pseudogene. The CDR3: CASSKAGLAGGPSTDTQYF. The CDR3 bases are TGTGCCAGCAGCAAAGCAGGGCTAGCGGGAGGGCCTAGCACAGATACGCAGTATTTT.